The T cell receptor (beta chain) under discussion was sequenced for a study of blood T cell repertoires in COVID-19. In germline, CDR1 is SGHTA, CDR2 FQGNSA. The V and J ends lost 2 bases and 4 bases, in that order; junction bases with no gene match: 1. The CDR3 has 13 residues. This clone was seen just once. Only in-frame clones appear in the TCRdb table, and some are missing; sequencing was by immunoSEQ multiplex PCR. This repertoire shows more than 200,000 clones, approximately 80% found once; its top ten account for about 2%. The material sequenced was PBMCs or T cells enriched from blood (not recorded which). This receptor was obtained from a man aged 55 to 70 who had recovered from COVID-19. The chain joins TRBV7-2 to TRBJ2-7, with TRBD1 identical over 8 bases. In nucleotides, the CDR3 is TGTGCCAGCAGCTTACAGGGGGCTTACGAGCAGTACTTC. Residues: CASSLQGAYEQYF.